Below are 13 T cell receptor beta chains sequenced from a single sample in a study of T-cell reconstitution after alpha-beta-depleted transplantation in children. The library targeted TCRbeta and was prepared with unique molecular identifiers. TCRdb reanalysed the PCR reads using MiXCR and keeps one entry per CDR3 protein. Counted here are around 800,000 distinct CDR3 sequences, roughly 15% occurring once; the ten biggest clones make up roughly 5%. The specimen comprised PBMCs, mostly from graft donor cells, sampled 360 days after TCRalphabeta/CD19-depleted stem cell transplant. The receptors originated from a male patient between 5 and 17 years old who had a stem cell transplant for acute lymphoblastic leukemia, so the T cells may come from the graft donor.

The chain couples TRBV7-2 to TRBJ2-5, with TRBD2 identical over 15 bases. CDR3 length equals 16 residues. The J segment lost 2 bases and the V segment lost 5 bases, leaving 3 bases of the junction unmatched. Germline lookup yields CDR1 SGHTA and CDR2 FQGNSA. The CDR3 DNA sequence: TGTGCCAGCAGCAAGGGACTAGCGGGAGGACAAGAGACCCAGTACTTC. Translated: CASSKGLAGGQETQYF. Looking up the rest from reference TRBV7-2 and TRBJ2-5 gives the full variable domain: GAGVSQSPSNKVTEKGKDVELRCDPISGHTALYWYRQSLGQGLEFLIYFQGNSAPDKSGLPSDRFSAERTGGSVSTLTIQRTQQEDSAVYLCASSKGLAGGQETQYFGPGTRLLVL.

This clonotype occurred a few times. This chain connects TRBV18 to TRBJ2-7; D possibly corresponds to TRBD2 (6 bases). Germline V gene data show CDR1 as KGHSH and CDR2 as LQKENI. V was pared by 3 bases and J by 7 bases, with 10 bases between. The CDR3 contains 12 residues. The CDR3 protein is CASSPYGGEQYF. In nucleotides, the CDR3 is TGTGCCAGCTCACCTTACGGAGGGGAGCAGTACTTC.

The V and J genes are TRBV27 and TRBJ1-2; no firm D call. The V gene's germline CDR1 is MNHEY and CDR2 SMNVEV (reference sequence). V lost 5 bases and J 4 bases, leaving 11 bases between the germline ends. This CDR3 has 13 amino acids. CDR3 sequence reads: CASSAVRPYGYTF. The CDR3 DNA reads TGTGCCAGCAGTGCGGTCCGGCCCTATGGCTACACCTTC.

This clonotype has more than one count but fewer than ten. The chain couples TRBV5-4 to TRBJ2-1; D uncertain. V was trimmed by 4 bases and J by 4 bases, leaving 15 bases between them. From germline, CDR1 is SGHNT and CDR2 YYREEE (reference sequence). The CDR3 spans 15 residues. In DNA, the CDR3 is TGTGCCAGCAGCCCCAGTAAAGGCCCTTACAATGAGCAGTTCTTC. It codes for CASSPSKGPYNEQFF.

The chain links TRBV7-8 to TRBJ1-1; TRBD1 matches at 7 bases. CDR3 length equals 13 residues. CDR1 is SGHVS and CDR2 is FQNEAQ in the germline V gene. V lost 5 bases, J lost 7 bases, and 7 bases stayed unmatched. In nucleotides, the CDR3 is TGTGCCAGCAGCATAGACCGGGACAGTGAAGCTTTCTTT. Protein product: CASSIDRDSEAFF.

This clonotype was found a few times. The junction and the germline gene differ at one end; a read error may be behind it. The chain recombines TRBV5-1 with TRBJ2-3; D is tentatively TRBD1 or TRBD2 (5 bases each). This CDR3 is 17 amino acids long. Germline CDR1 reads SGHRS; CDR2 reads YFSETQ. Written as DNA, the CDR3 is TGCGCCAGCAGATGGGACCTTTCCATTTTGCATGTAGATGCGCAGTATTTT. This sequence encodes CASRWDLSILHVDAQYF.

This clonotype was seen ten or more times. One end of the junction does not line up with germline, which may come from a read error. The chain uses TRBV5-1 and TRBJ1-1, with 7 bases identical to TRBD1. This CDR3 is built from 14 residues. The germline V gene has CDR1 SGHRS and CDR2 YFSETQ. Written as DNA, the CDR3 is TGTGCCAGCAGCTTAACAGGGGCGAACACTGAAGCTTTCTTT. Its translation is CASSLTGANTEAFF.

V is TRBV27 and J is TRBJ1-2; a possible D gene is TRBD1 (6 bases). The V gene lost 2 bases and the J gene lost 8 bases, with 9 bases spanning the gap. The germline V gene encodes CDR1 MNHEY and CDR2 SMNVEV (reference sequence). The CDR3 runs to 12 residues. The CDR3 is CASSLRGNGYTF. The CDR3 DNA follows: TGTGCCAGCAGTTTAAGGGGGAACGGCTACACCTTC.

This clonotype was found many times. This chain uses TRBV29-1 with TRBJ2-7; TRBD1 or TRBD2 may be the D gene (5 bases each). Trimming removed 0 bases at V and 5 bases at J, with 17 bases between. The V gene's germline CDR1 is SQVTM and CDR2 ANQGSEA. This CDR3 region has 15 residues. The CDR3 here is CSVEDRGRGSNEQYF. DNA of the CDR3: TGCAGCGTTGAAGATCGGGGTAGGGGCTCGAACGAGCAGTACTTC.

This clonotype was counted a few times. The rearrangement uses TRBV20-1 and TRBJ1-1; a weak D match, TRBD1 (5 bases). Germline CDR1 is DFQATT and CDR2 is SNEGSKA (reference sequence). The CDR3 has 13 amino acids. Trimming removed 5 bases at V and 1 base at J, with 11 bases between. The DNA of the CDR3 is TGCAGTGCTCAGGGACTCGAGAACACTGAAGCTTTCTTT. It encodes CSAQGLENTEAFF.

The J gene is TRBJ1-4, the V gene TRBV5-1; a weak D match, TRBD1 (6 bases). V lost 3 bases and J 8 bases, leaving 17 bases between the germline ends. The germline CDR1 and CDR2 sequences are SGHRS and YFSETQ. The length of the CDR3 is 15 residues. CDR3 in DNA: TGCGCCAGCAGCTCATTAACAGGGTCAGTAGAAAAACTGTTTTTT. Translating it yields CASSSLTGSVEKLFF.

This sequence joins TRBV11-2 and TRBJ2-7, with 12 bases identical to TRBD2. Germline trimming cut 5 bases from V and 0 bases from J; bases unmatched to any gene: 8. Germline V CDR1 and CDR2: SGHAT, FQNNGV. This CDR3 contains 17 residues. This CDR3 is CASSLGLAGTFSYEQYF. The DNA for the CDR3 is TGTGCCAGCAGCCTCGGACTAGCGGGAACCTTCTCCTACGAGCAGTACTTC. The whole variable domain, remainder taken from reference TRBV11-2 and TRBJ2-7, is EAGVAQSPRYKIIEKRQSVAFWCNPISGHATLYWYQQILGQGPKLLIQFQNNGVVDDSQLPKDRFSAERLKGVDSTLKIQPAKLEDSAVYLCASSLGLAGTFSYEQYFGPGTRLTVT.

This rearrangement joins TRBV4-2 to TRBJ2-7; maybe TRBD2 (5 bases). CDR1 LGHNA and CDR2 YNFKEQ come from the germline V gene. V was trimmed by 0 bases and J by 6 bases, leaving 12 bases between them. The CDR3 spans 14 residues. The CDR3 DNA reads TGTGCCAGCAGCCAAGATCTCTCGGGGTTCGAGCAGTACTTC. This gives the protein CASSQDLSGFEQYF.